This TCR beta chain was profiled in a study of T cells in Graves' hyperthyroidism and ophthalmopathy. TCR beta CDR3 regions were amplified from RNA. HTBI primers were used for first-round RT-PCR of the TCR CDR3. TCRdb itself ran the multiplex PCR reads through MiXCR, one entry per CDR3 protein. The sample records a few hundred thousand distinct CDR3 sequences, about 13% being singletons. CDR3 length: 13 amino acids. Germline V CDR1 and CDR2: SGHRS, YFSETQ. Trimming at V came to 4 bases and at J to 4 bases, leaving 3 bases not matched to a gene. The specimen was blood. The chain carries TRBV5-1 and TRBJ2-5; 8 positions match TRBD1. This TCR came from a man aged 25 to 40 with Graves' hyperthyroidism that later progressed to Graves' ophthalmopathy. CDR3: CASSEQGVETQYF. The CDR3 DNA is TGCGCCAGCAGCGAACAGGGGGTAGAGACCCAGTACTTC.